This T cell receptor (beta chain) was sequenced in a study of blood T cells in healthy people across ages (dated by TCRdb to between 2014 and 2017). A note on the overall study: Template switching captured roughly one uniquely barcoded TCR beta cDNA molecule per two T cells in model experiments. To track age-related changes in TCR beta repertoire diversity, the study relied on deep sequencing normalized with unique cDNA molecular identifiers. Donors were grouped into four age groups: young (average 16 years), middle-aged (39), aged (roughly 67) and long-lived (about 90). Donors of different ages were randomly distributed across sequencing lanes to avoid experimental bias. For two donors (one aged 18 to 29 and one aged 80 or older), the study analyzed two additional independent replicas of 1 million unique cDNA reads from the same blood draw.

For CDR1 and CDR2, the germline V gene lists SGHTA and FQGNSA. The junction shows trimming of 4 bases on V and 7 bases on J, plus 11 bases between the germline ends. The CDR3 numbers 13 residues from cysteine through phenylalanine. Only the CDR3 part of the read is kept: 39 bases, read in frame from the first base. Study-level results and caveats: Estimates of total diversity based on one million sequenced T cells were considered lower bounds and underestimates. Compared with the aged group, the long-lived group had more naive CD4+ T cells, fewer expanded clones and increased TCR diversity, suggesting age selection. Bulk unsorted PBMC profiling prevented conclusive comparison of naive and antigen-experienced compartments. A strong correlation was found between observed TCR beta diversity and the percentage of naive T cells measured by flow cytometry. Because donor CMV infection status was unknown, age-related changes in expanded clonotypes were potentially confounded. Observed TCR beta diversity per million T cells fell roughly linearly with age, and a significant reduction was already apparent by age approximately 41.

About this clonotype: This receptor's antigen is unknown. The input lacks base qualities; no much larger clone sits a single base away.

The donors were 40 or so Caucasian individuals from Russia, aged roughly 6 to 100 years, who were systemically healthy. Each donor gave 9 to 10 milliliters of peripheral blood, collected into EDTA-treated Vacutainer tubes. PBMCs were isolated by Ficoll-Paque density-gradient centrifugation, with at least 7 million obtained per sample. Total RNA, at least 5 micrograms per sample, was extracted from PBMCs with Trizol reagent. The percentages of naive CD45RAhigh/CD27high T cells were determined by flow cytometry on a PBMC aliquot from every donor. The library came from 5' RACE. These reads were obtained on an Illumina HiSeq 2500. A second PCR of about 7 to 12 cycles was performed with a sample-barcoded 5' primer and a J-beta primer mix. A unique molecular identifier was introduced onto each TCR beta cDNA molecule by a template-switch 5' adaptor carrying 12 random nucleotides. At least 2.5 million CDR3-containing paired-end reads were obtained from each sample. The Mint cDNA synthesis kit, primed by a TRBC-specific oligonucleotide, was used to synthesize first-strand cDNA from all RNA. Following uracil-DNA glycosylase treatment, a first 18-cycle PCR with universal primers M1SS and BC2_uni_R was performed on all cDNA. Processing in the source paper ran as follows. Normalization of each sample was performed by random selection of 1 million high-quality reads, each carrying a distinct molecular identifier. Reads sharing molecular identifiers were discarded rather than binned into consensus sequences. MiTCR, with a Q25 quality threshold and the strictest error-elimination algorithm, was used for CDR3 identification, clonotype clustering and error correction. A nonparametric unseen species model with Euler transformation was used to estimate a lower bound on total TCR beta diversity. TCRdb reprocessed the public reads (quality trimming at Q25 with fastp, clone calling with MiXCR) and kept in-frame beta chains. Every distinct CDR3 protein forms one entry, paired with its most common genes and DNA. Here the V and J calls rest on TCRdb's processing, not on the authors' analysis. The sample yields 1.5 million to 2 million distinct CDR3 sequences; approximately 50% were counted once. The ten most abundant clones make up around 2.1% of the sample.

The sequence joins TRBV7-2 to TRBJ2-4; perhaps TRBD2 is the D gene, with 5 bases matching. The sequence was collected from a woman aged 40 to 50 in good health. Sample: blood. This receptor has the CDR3 CASSWGESNIQYF. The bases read TGTGCCAGCAGCTGGGGAGAGTCGAACATTCAGTACTTC.